The sequence of this TCR beta chain was determined in a study of T cell changes during pregnancy in multiple sclerosis. Germline CDR1 and CDR2: PRHDT and FYEKMQ (reference sequence). V was pared by 5 bases and J by 8 bases, with 9 bases between. This CDR3 is 11 amino acids long. The method was immunoSEQ multiplex PCR; TCRdb's version includes in-frame clones alone and lacks a portion of them. The sample carries 40,000 to 55,000 clones, about 90% recorded once. Here the sequenced sample was CD8+ T cells from peripheral blood mononuclear cells, taken after pregnancy. The sequence came from a female donor with multiple sclerosis, enrolled in a pregnancy study. The chain has TRBV13 and TRBJ1-2; D not resolved. As DNA, the CDR3 is TGTGCCAGCAGCCGGGAGGCGGGCTACACCTTC. Protein product: CASSREAGYTF.